These 21 T cell receptor beta chains were all obtained from the same sample, sequenced in a study of shared clonotypes between healthy human individuals. Data came from immunoSEQ multiplex PCR; TCRdb stores just in-frame clones and leaves some out. The data hold roughly 650,000 clones, with about 95% observed a single time. Naive CD8 cells, CD45RO-negative and positively selected for CCR7, excluded terminally differentiated effector memory CD45RA+ cells. The source material was naive CD8+ T cells sorted from blood. The receptors originated from a woman aged 30 to 39 in good health.

V and J are TRBV21-1 and TRBJ1-2. TRBV21-1 is a pseudogene segment. The CDR3 loop spans 13 amino acids. Written as DNA, the CDR3 is TGTGCCAGCAGGGTTGTGGGGGGCTATGGCTACACCTTC. Protein product: CASRVVGGYGYTF.

As concerns this clone: Other DNA sequences in this sample translate to the same CDR3. The rearrangement links TRBV10-2 to TRBJ2-7; D is unresolved. V was clipped by 3 bases and J by 1 base, with 4 bases between them. Germline V gene lookup returns CDR1 WSHSY and CDR2 SAAADI. CDR3 length: 12 amino acids. The CDR3 DNA sequence: TGCGCCAGCAGTGAAAGTTCCTACGAGCAGTACTTC. It encodes CASSESSYEQYF.

The CDR3 region is CASSGLVNTGELFF. CDR3 sequence (DNA): TGTGCCAGCAGTGGTTTAGTGAACACCGGGGAGCTGTTTTTT. The gene calls are TRBV2 and TRBJ2-2; no clear D gene. The germline V gene encodes CDR1 SNHLY and CDR2 FYNNEI. The CDR3 sequence is 14 residues long. V lost 4 bases to trimming and J lost 1 base, with 7 bases between them. Filled out from reference TRBV2 and TRBJ2-2, the complete variable domain reads EPEVTQTPSHQVTQMGQEVILRCVPISNHLYFYWYRQILGQKVEFLVSFYNNEISEKSEIFDDQFSVERPDGSNFTLKIRSTKLEDSAMYFCASSGLVNTGELFFGEGSRLTVL.

The genes are TRBV7-8 and TRBJ2-2; 9 bases are a match to TRBD1. Germline V gives CDR1 SGHVS, CDR2 FQNEAQ. Trimming at V came to 1 base and at J to 5 bases, leaving 2 bases not matched to a gene. The CDR3 has 15 residues. DNA of the CDR3: TGTGCCAGCAGCTTAGGGACAGGGGCGACCGGGGAGCTGTTTTTT. This codes for CASSLGTGATGELFF. Combining the CDR3 with reference TRBV7-8 and TRBJ2-2 gives the whole variable domain GAGVSQSPRYKVAKRGQDVALRCDPISGHVSLFWYQQALGQGPEFLTYFQNEAQLDKSGLPSDRFFAERPEGSVSTLKIQRTQQEDSAVYLCASSLGTGATGELFFGEGSRLTVL.

J is TRBJ2-3 and V is TRBV27; D unresolved. Germline CDR1 MNHEY, CDR2 SMNVEV (reference sequence). The germline V and J ends were trimmed by 2 bases and 6 bases, with 24 bases remaining between them. The CDR3 runs to 18 residues. This CDR3 is CASSLTGPADVQRDTQYF. Here the CDR3 DNA reads TGTGCCAGCAGTTTAACGGGTCCGGCCGACGTACAACGGGATACGCAGTATTTT.

With regard to this clone: Other nucleotide sequences in the sample specify the same CDR3. The V and J genes are TRBV4-1 and TRBJ1-5; D might be TRBD1 (5 bases). Deletions cut 1 base from V and 0 bases from J, with 7 bases between. CDR3 size: 15 residues. Germline CDR1 reads MGHRA; CDR2 reads YSYEKL. The CDR3 region has the DNA TGCGCCAGCAGCCAAGTCCAGGGTAGCAATCAGCCCCAGCATTTT. It encodes CASSQVQGSNQPQHF.

This chain connects TRBV2 to TRBJ2-7; D unclear. The CDR3 is made up of 13 amino acids. In germline, CDR1 is SNHLY, CDR2 FYNNEI. V gave up 6 bases and J gave up 3 bases, with 12 bases separating them. This chain's CDR3 is CASSSPYLYEQYF. The CDR3 bases are TGTGCCAGCAGCTCCCCCTACCTCTACGAGCAGTACTTC.

The chain has TRBV25-1 and TRBJ2-7, with D perhaps matching TRBD1 (6 bases). The CDR3 is 16 amino acids. V dropped 4 bases and J dropped 3 bases, with 19 bases sitting between them. Germline values: CDR1 MGHDK, CDR2 SYGVNS. The CDR3 sequence is CASSGPNRATYYEQYF. In nucleotides, the CDR3 is TGTGCCAGCAGTGGGCCAAACAGGGCGACCTACTACGAGCAGTACTTC.

The CDR3 coding sequence is TGTGCCAGCAGTCCCCATCGACAGGGCTCAATCTACGAGCAGTACTTC. The encoded protein is CASSPHRQGSIYEQYF. The rearrangement joins TRBV27 to TRBJ2-7, with TRBD1 matching 7 bases. V was clipped by 5 bases and J by 3 bases; unmatched bases: 13. Germline CDR1 reads MNHEY; CDR2 reads SMNVEV (reference sequence). The CDR3 extends over 16 amino acids.

The rearrangement uses TRBV27 and TRBJ1-2; D might be TRBD1 (5 bases). This CDR3 contains 15 residues. Between the trimmed V and J ends, which lost 8 bases and 5 bases, there was a span of 21 bases. Germline V lookup: CDR1 MNHEY, CDR2 SMNVEV (reference sequence). Here the CDR3 reads CASSAGGMSSYGYTF. The CDR3 DNA reads as TGTGCCAGCTCGGCTGGGGGAATGTCATCGTATGGCTACACCTTC.

V usage is TRBV9 and J usage is TRBJ2-1, with TRBD1 identical over 8 bases. J gave up 4 bases and V 2 bases, and 2 bases lay outside the gene matches. This CDR3 comprises 14 residues. Germline loops: CDR1 SGDLS, CDR2 YYNGEE. The CDR3 here is CASSVGQAYNEQFF. The DNA of the CDR3 is TGTGCCAGCAGCGTGGGACAGGCGTACAATGAGCAGTTCTTC.

The rearrangement joins TRBV7-2 to TRBJ2-2, with D tentatively TRBD2 (6 bases). Trimming took 8 bases from V and 3 from J, leaving 13 bases between them. The CDR3 extends over 14 amino acids. Germline lookup yields CDR1 SGHTA and CDR2 FQGNSA. CDR3 residues: CASGDGGYTGELFF. The CDR3 bases are TGTGCCAGCGGGGACGGAGGGTACACCGGGGAGCTGTTTTTT.

J is TRBJ2-7 and V is TRBV7-8, with 9 bases lining up with TRBD2. Germline CDR1 is SGHVS and CDR2 is FQNEAQ. V shed 1 base, J shed 6 bases, and the junction held 13 bases outside the gene matches. The CDR3 covers 17 residues. The CDR3 reads CASSLDPRGRASGEQYF. The CDR3 DNA follows: TGTGCCAGCAGCTTAGACCCACGCGGGAGGGCCTCTGGCGAGCAGTACTTC.

V is TRBV19 and J is TRBJ2-3; D may be TRBD1 or TRBD2 (5 bases each). The ends were cut back, 1 base at V and 4 bases at J, with 15 bases in the middle. CDR1 and CDR2 from the germline V gene are LNHDA and SQIVND (reference sequence). The CDR3 totals 16 residues. DNA for the CDR3: TGTGCCAGTAGTATAGTTGGGACCGACGGTGCAGATACGCAGTATTTT. It is translated as CASSIVGTDGADTQYF.

The chain carries TRBV19 and TRBJ2-1; D is unclear. CDR1 LNHDA and CDR2 SQIVND come from the germline V gene (reference sequence). The CDR3 spans 14 residues. Trimming left V 5 bases short and J 9 bases short, with 17 bases between. The CDR3 here is CASSPFGPTGEQFF. The CDR3 bases are TGTGCCAGTAGTCCGTTTGGGCCCACGGGTGAGCAGTTCTTC.

V usage is TRBV5-8 and J usage is TRBJ1-5; possible D gene TRBD1, 5 bases. Trimming stripped 3 bases from V and 3 bases from J, with 10 bases between. CDR1 and CDR2 from the germline V gene are SGHTS and YDEGEE. This CDR3 region has 14 residues. This CDR3 is CASSWAGFNQPQHF. In nucleotides, the CDR3 is TGTGCCAGCAGCTGGGCAGGGTTCAATCAGCCCCAGCATTTT.

The V and J genes are TRBV19 and TRBJ1-1, with D unresolved. The CDR3 has 17 residues. Germline assignment: CDR1 LNHDA and CDR2 SQIVND (reference sequence). With 1 base removed from V and 1 base from J, the gap between germline ends came to 16 bases. The CDR3 is CASSIAGVETANTEAFF. CDR3 nucleotide sequence: TGTGCCAGTAGTATAGCTGGGGTGGAGACGGCGAACACTGAAGCTTTCTTT.

The chain has TRBV9 and TRBJ1-1; D may be TRBD1 (5 bases). This CDR3 comprises 16 residues. The germline V gene has CDR1 SGDLS and CDR2 YYNGEE. Trimming stripped 4 bases from V and 5 bases from J, with 21 bases between. CDR3 nucleotides: TGTGCCAGCAGCAGCGTAGGGGCAGGCGGAGGGACTGAAGCTTTCTTT. Translating gives CASSSVGAGGGTEAFF.

This rearrangement joins TRBV11-3 to TRBJ2-2, with no clear D. V was cut by 1 base and J by 6 bases, with 9 bases left in between. This CDR3 region has 14 residues. Germline V gene data show CDR1 as SGHNT and CDR2 as YENEEA. In DNA form, the CDR3 reads TGTGCCAGCAGCTTAGGTTTTGGGGCCGGGGAGCTGTTTTTT. Translating gives CASSLGFGAGELFF.

This chain uses TRBV19 with TRBJ2-7, with D unresolved. This CDR3 spans 12 amino acids. Germline V gives CDR1 LNHDA, CDR2 SQIVND (reference sequence). Trimming stripped 0 bases from V and 4 bases from J, with 4 bases between. This CDR3 reads CASSIDDYEQYF. The CDR3 nucleotides read TGTGCCAGTAGTATAGACGATTACGAGCAGTACTTC.

V and J are TRBV2 and TRBJ1-3; possibly TRBD1 for D (5 bases). The CDR3 runs to 13 residues. Germline values: CDR1 SNHLY, CDR2 FYNNEI. V lost 8 bases to trimming and J lost 4 bases, with 12 bases between them. The CDR3 loop is CASDSRAGNTIYF. The CDR3 DNA reads TGTGCCAGCGATAGCAGGGCAGGAAACACCATATATTTT.